A selection of T cell receptor beta chains follows, all from one sample in a study of blood T cell repertoires in COVID-19. The repertoire was sequenced with immunoSEQ multiplex PCR; TCRdb's copy has only in-frame clones and lacks some. In the table there are just under 40,000 clones, 70% to 80% of which are singletons. The specimen was peripheral blood. These receptors originate from a man between 65 and 80 years old with acute or convalescent COVID-19. Both conserved end residues are part of each CDR3. Fields, in order: D gene, J gene, clone size, V gene, CDR3 DNA, CDR3 protein. D genes are given only for firm matches. Clone size is stated in some rows and not others, as once, few, many or a class when expanded.

>TRBD1|TRBJ2-1|-|TRBV28
TGTGCCAGCAGTTCCCTCCGGGACAGGGGACCCTTTACCTACAATGAGCAGTTCTTC
CASSSLRDRGPFTYNEQFF
>-|TRBJ2-3|-|TRBV5-8
TGTGCCAGCAGCTTCGGCCCAGGGGCGGATACGCAGTATTTT
CASSFGPGADTQYF
>TRBD1|TRBJ2-5|-|TRBV28
TGTGCCAGCAGTGAGGACAGGGAAGAGACCCAGTACTTC
CASSEDREETQYF
>-|TRBJ2-2|-|TRBV19
TGTGCCAGTAGGACAGACACCGGGGAGCTGTTTTTT
CASRTDTGELFF
>-|TRBJ2-5|-|TRBV5-1
TGCGCCAGCAGCTTGGCTACCAACCTCCAAGAGACCCAGTACTTC
CASSLATNLQETQYF
>-|TRBJ1-4|once|TRBV7-8
TGTGCCAGCACTAGCCGCCGGGAGACTAATGAAAAACTGTTTTTT
CASTSRRETNEKLFF
>-|TRBJ2-2|-|TRBV18
TGTGCCAACTCAGTACGACAGGCGAACACCGGGGAGCTGTTTTTT
CANSVRQANTGELFF
>-|TRBJ2-3|-|TRBV5-8
TGTGCCAGCAGCTTGTCATCCGGGGATACGCAGTATTTT
CASSLSSGDTQYF
>TRBD2|TRBJ2-7|once|TRBV11-2
TGTGCCAGCAGCTCCTCGACTAGCGGGATGGTCCACGAGCAGTACTTC
CASSSSTSGMVHEQYF
>TRBD1|TRBJ2-5|-|TRBV18
TGTGCCAGCTCACCAGGACAGGGAGGAGAGACCCAGTACTTC
CASSPGQGGETQYF
>-|TRBJ1-1|-|TRBV28
TGTGCCAGCAGTCCTCGAGGGGGTTTGAACACTGAAGCTTTCTTT
CASSPRGGLNTEAFF
>-|TRBJ2-1|-|TRBV28
TGTGCCAGCAGCCAGACATCATCCTACAATGAGCAGTTCTTC
CASSQTSSYNEQFF
>TRBD2|TRBJ2-1|-|TRBV19
TGTGCCAGTAGTCGTACCGGGACTAGCGGGAACTCCTACAATGAGCAGTTCTTC
CASSRTGTSGNSYNEQFF
>TRBD2|TRBJ2-1|-|TRBV6-5
TGTGCCAGCAGTAAGGGACTAGCGTACTACAATGAGCAGTTCTTC
CASSKGLAYYNEQFF
>-|TRBJ1-2|-|TRBV28
TGTGCCAGCAGTTTAAATCCAGGGAACTATGGCTACACCTTC
CASSLNPGNYGYTF
>-|TRBJ2-7|-|TRBV7-8
TGTGCCAGCAGCTATAGATGGGGAGACGAGCAGTACTTC
CASSYRWGDEQYF
>TRBD2|TRBJ2-2|-|TRBV7-8
TGTGCCAGCATCGAACTAGCGGGAGCGAACACCGGGGAGCTGTTTTTT
CASIELAGANTGELFF
>TRBD1|TRBJ1-2|few|TRBV11-2
TGTGCCAGCAGCTTAGGACAGGGGTCTGGCTACACCTTC
CASSLGQGSGYTF
>-|TRBJ2-3|-|TRBV23-1
TGCGCCAGCACCGAAGGACTGCCAAGTGCTACGCAGTATTTT
CASTEGLPSATQYF
>-|TRBJ2-2|-|TRBV9
TGTGCCAGCAGCGTAGGAGGGCTCGGAGGCGGGGAGCTGTTTTTT
CASSVGGLGGGELFF
>TRBD1|TRBJ2-5|-|TRBV11-2
TGTGCCAGCAGCTTCCAGGGGGCGCGAGAGACCCAGTACTTC
CASSFQGARETQYF
>-|TRBJ1-5|-|TRBV3-1/TRBV3-2
TGTGCCAGCAGCCAAGATACCTTGACAGCCCAGCATTTT
CASSQDTLTAQHF
>TRBD1|TRBJ2-7|-|TRBV25-1
TGTGCCAGCAGCCTAGGGACAGGGTCCTACGAGCAGTACTTC
CASSLGTGSYEQYF
>-|TRBJ1-1|-|TRBV7-8
TGTGCCAGCAGCCTTCCCCTACCTGTTGAAGCTTTCTTT
CASSLPLPVEAFF
>TRBD1|TRBJ1-4|few|TRBV9
TGTGCCAGCAGCGTCGACAGGGGTAATGAAAAACTGTTTTTT
CASSVDRGNEKLFF
>-|TRBJ2-1|-|TRBV5-4
TGTGCCAGCAGCTTGGACTCCCGGAGCTCCTACAATGAGCAGTTCTTC
CASSLDSRSSYNEQFF
>-|TRBJ1-3|-|TRBV10-3
TGTGCCATCGGAGGGTCTGGAAACACCATATATTTT
CAIGGSGNTIYF
>-|TRBJ2-1|-|TRBV30
TGTGCCTGGAGTGTCCTCCCGAATGAGCAGTTCTTC
CAWSVLPNEQFF
>TRBD2|TRBJ2-1|few|TRBV29-1
TGCAGCGTTGATAGCCGCGGGAGCGGGAATGAGCAGTTCTTC
CSVDSRGSGNEQFF
>-|TRBJ2-2|-|TRBV7-9
TGTGCCAGCAGCATGCTGGCAGCGAACACCGGGGAGCTGTTTTTT
CASSMLAANTGELFF
>-|TRBJ2-2|-|TRBV29-1
TGCAGCGTTGAAGTCGGGGGATCCGGGGAGCTGTTTTTT
CSVEVGGSGELFF
>-|TRBJ1-5|-|TRBV27
TGTGCCAGCAGTTTAAGGTTTTCGCAGGGGTATCAGCCCCAGCATTTT
CASSLRFSQGYQPQHF
>-|TRBJ2-7|-|TRBV3-1/TRBV3-2
TGTGCCAGCAAGCGGGCCAACTCCTACGAGCAGTACTTC
CASKRANSYEQYF
>TRBD1|TRBJ2-7|-|TRBV5-1
TGCGCCAGCAGGCCCTCGCCAGGGGGCTTATACGAGCAGTACTTC
CASRPSPGGLYEQYF
>TRBD2|TRBJ2-2|-|TRBV11-1
TGTGCCAGCAGTCTAGCGGCCCAGGTCACCGGGGAGCTGTTTTTT
CASSLAAQVTGELFF
>TRBD1|TRBJ1-5|once|TRBV11-2
TGTGCCAGCAGTCGGAGACAGGGGGCGATGCAGCCCCAGCATTTT
CASSRRQGAMQPQHF
>-|TRBJ1-2|-|TRBV6-2/TRBV6-3
TGTGCCAGCAGTTACGCTTCCAACAGGGCTGGTGGCTACACCTTC
CASSYASNRAGGYTF
>-|TRBJ1-5|once|TRBV10-2
TGCGCCAGCAGTCCAGGTGAAGGCCAGCCCCAGCATTTT
CASSPGEGQPQHF
>-|TRBJ1-4|once|TRBV7-2
TGTGCCAGCAGCTTAGGGGCGGGAGTTGCAACTAATGAAAAACTGTTTTTT
CASSLGAGVATNEKLFF
>-|TRBJ1-4|-|TRBV6-6
TGTGCCAGCAGTCCTTCGAATGAAAAACTGTTTTTT
CASSPSNEKLFF
>-|TRBJ2-5|-|TRBV19
TGTGCCAGTACTCTGACAGGGGAGGGAGAGACCCAGTACTTC
CASTLTGEGETQYF
>-|TRBJ2-2|-|TRBV7-2
TGTGCCAGCAGCTTAAAACTGAACACCGGGGAGCTGTTTTTT
CASSLKLNTGELFF
>TRBD1|TRBJ2-3|-|TRBV7-3
TGTGCCAGCAGCACCGCAGGGGGCGGCACAGATACGCAGTATTTT
CASSTAGGGTDTQYF
>TRBD1|TRBJ1-5|-|TRBV6-5
TGTGCCAGCAGCCCGACAGGGGGAGGGCCCCAGCATTTT
CASSPTGGGPQHF
>TRBD2|TRBJ2-2|-|TRBV19
TGTGCCAGTAGTCCCCCCCGGACTAGCGGTAAGGCCGGGGAGCTGTTTTTT
CASSPPRTSGKAGELFF
>-|TRBJ1-1|-|TRBV9
TGTGCCAGCAGCGTAGTCCACGGTGAAGCTTTCTTT
CASSVVHGEAFF
>-|TRBJ1-2|-|TRBV9
TGTGCCAGCAGCGCCCGGGGGACTAGTCGGGAAACTTATGGCTACACCTTC
CASSARGTSRETYGYTF
>-|TRBJ1-1|few|TRBV5-1
TGCGCCAGCAGCTTGGACAACGCGAACACTGAAGCTTTCTTT
CASSLDNANTEAFF
>-|TRBJ1-1|-|TRBV29-1
TGCAGCGTTGAAGAAACCAGGGCCCTGAACACTGAAGCTTTCTTT
CSVEETRALNTEAFF